This T cell receptor (beta chain) was captured in a study of Graves' ophthalmopathy and Graves' hyperthyroidism (dated by TCRdb to 2017 to 2018). Turning to the overall study: Peripheral blood was collected before any treatment was given, at the time of initial diagnosis. The study used signatures of the TCR beta repertoire to tell Graves' ophthalmopathy apart from Graves' hyperthyroidism and to predict which patients would progress to ophthalmopathy. In total, 135 blood samples were TCR-sequenced: 43 ophthalmopathy, under 80 hyperthyroidism and roughly 17 hyperthyroidism-to-ophthalmopathy patients. To explore V-J signatures that separate ophthalmopathy from hyperthyroidism, a discovery set of approximately 100 patients was enrolled, consisting of about 45 with ophthalmopathy and approximately 57 with stable hyperthyroidism. An independent validation cohort was composed of approximately 18 hyperthyroidism patients and over 15 patients who later progressed from hyperthyroidism to ophthalmopathy. In about six hyperthyroidism patients, the T-cell repertoires found in thyroid tissue were compared with those found in blood. Following sample collection, hyperthyroidism patients were given methimazole at a starting dose of 30 mg daily, and ophthalmopathy patients were given high-dose intravenous methylprednisolone.

Ophthalmopathy patients had moderately to severely active disease, Clinical Activity Score of at least 3, NOSPECS grade of at least 4, and disease duration under 3 months. Patients with other autoimmune diseases, uncontrolled infections, pregnancy or lactation were excluded from the study. Diagnosis was based on clinical symptoms, serum thyroxine, TRAb, thyroid ultrasound and orbital computed tomography. Using Ficoll-Paque density gradient centrifugation, PBMCs were isolated from 9.5 to 10 ml of fresh peripheral blood. Trizol reagent was used to extract the total RNA, and its quality was then checked on an Agilent 2100 Bioanalyzer. What the work shows at the level of the full study, not this receptor alone: Sample size was not statistically predetermined, and group allocation was not concealed from the investigators. Most expanded thyroid clonotypes with a frequency above 0.001 also appeared in blood, which suggests that blood repertoires may reflect the immune response in the thyroid. In validation, the model predicted ophthalmopathy progression with about 64% sensitivity and approximately 72% specificity; 12 predicted patients were CT-confirmed with GO in a median of approximately 6.2 months. In cross-validation, the 13-signature model distinguished ophthalmopathy from stable hyperthyroidism with 87.88% sensitivity and approximately 81% specificity, while in the test set the corresponding values were about 80% and 75%.

V has 5 bases trimmed and J has 7 bases trimmed; junction bases matching no gene number 8. The germline V gene encodes CDR1 SEHNR and CDR2 FQNEAQ (reference sequence). The CDR3 holds 15 amino acids from the cysteine to the phenylalanine. The read is trimmed to its CDR3 DNA, 45 bases read in frame from base 1. In this sample, this clonotype turned up many times. No cognate antigen has been identified for it. Nothing much larger sits one base from this clone, and base qualities are not available. TCR beta CDR3 regions were amplified from RNA transcripts for repertoire sequencing. HTBI primers and the Qiagen OneStep RT-PCR kit were used in a first-round RT-PCR, which was followed by a second-round multiplex PCR, size selection and purification. Libraries were sequenced on an Illumina HiSeq2000 using paired-end 100 bp reads. In the paper's pipeline: Reads were processed with SOAPnuke, discarding reads with adapters, uncalled bases, mean Phred below 15, or no exact constant-primer or identifier match. COPE v1.2.5 was used to merge high-quality paired reads. Clonotypes were defined as unique nucleotide sequences and were aligned to IMGT TRB V, D and J references using MiTCR v1.1. The analysis was limited to V-J combinations with a frequency above 0.0001, which together covered about 99% of repertoires. For each V-J combination, a TCR clonal expansion and chaos score was defined as F50 clonal expansion divided by the chaos observed in the TCRdist matrix. Welch's t-statistics and random forest were used to narrow the features down to more than 10 V-J combinations, which were then fed into a naive Bayes classifier. The similarity between thyroid and blood repertoires was quantified using the Morisita-Horn index. Clones were called with MiXCR by TCRdb after fastp trimmed the public reads at Q25, and only in-frame beta chains were retained. Rows matching on CDR3 protein sequence are summarized as one entry with the most common DNA and genes. The V and J calls reflect TCRdb's pipeline rather than the authors' work. The sample contains about 700,000 distinct CDR3 sequences, over 40% of them found a single time. Of the sample, roughly 3.5% falls within the top ten clones.

Here the chain combines TRBV7-9 and TRBJ1-4; 9 middle bases align to TRBD1. The receptor was isolated from an adult man with Graves' ophthalmopathy. The specimen was peripheral blood. The nucleotide sequence is TGTGCCAGCAGCATACAGGGGGCGCGGGGTGAAAAACTGTTTTTT. Its protein reads: CASSIQGARGEKLFF.